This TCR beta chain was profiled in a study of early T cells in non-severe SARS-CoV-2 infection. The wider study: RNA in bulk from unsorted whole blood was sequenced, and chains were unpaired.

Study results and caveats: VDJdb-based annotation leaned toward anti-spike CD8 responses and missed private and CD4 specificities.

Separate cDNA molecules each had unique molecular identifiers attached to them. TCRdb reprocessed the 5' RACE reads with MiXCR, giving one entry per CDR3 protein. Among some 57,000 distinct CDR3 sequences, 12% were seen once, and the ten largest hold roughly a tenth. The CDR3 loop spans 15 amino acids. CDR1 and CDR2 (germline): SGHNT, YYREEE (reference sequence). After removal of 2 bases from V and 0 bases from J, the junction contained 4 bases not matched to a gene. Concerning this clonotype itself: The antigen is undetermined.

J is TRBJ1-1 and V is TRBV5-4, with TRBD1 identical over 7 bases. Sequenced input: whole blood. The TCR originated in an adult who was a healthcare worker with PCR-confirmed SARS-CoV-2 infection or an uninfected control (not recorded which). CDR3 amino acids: CASSLQGLMNTEAFF. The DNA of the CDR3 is TGTGCCAGCAGCTTACAGGGGCTCATGAACACTGAAGCTTTCTTT.